This TCR beta chain emerged from a study of blood T cells in healthy people across ages. Primers used in a second PCR of about 7 to 12 cycles were a sample-barcoded 5' primer and a J-beta primer mix. There were at least 3 million CDR3-containing paired-end reads obtained from each sample. TCRdb reprocessed the 5' RACE reads via MiXCR and lists one record per CDR3 protein. The sample yields just over 1 million distinct CDR3 sequences, 40% to 50% seen once. General study points: Possibly confounding the expanded clonotype changes was the fact that donor CMV status was unknown.

The donors, all healthy, were Caucasians living in Russia, aged roughly 6 to 100. Germline V gene lookup returns CDR1 SGHRS and CDR2 YFSETQ. This CDR3 has 15 amino acids. With respect to this clonotype: Its target is unknown.

This receptor was taken from a woman in her fifties or sixties in good health. The V gene is TRBV5-1, the J gene TRBJ2-4; perhaps D is TRBD1 or TRBD2 (5 bases each). The end of the DNA aligns better with TRBJ2-7, so the J call may be wrong. The sequenced sample consisted of blood. The CDR3 nucleotides are TGCGCCAGCAGCCCCCGGGACGCTAGGCCTCACGAGCAGTACTTC. Protein: CASSPRDARPHEQYF.